The 3 T cell receptor beta chains given below trace back to one sample, sequenced in a study of shared clonotypes between healthy human individuals. Terminally differentiated effector memory CD45RA+ cells were excluded from the naive CD8 cells, which were CD45RO-negative and positively selected for CCR7. Data came from immunoSEQ multiplex PCR; TCRdb stores just in-frame clones and leaves some out. The sample includes some 2.1 million clones, 93% of them seen just once. Material: naive CD8+ T cells from PBMCs. The receptors were sampled from a man between 18 and 29 years old in good health. Some clones in this sample may be carry-over from other donors' samples.

This clone was observed a few times. Other DNA sequences from this sample encode an identical CDR3 as well. The chain carries TRBV19 and TRBJ1-2; D is unresolved. V lost 4 bases and J lost 2, with 11 bases in between. Germline V gene lookup returns CDR1 LNHDA and CDR2 SQIVND (reference sequence). The CDR3 has 14 amino acids. The CDR3 loop is CASSSWTANYGYTF. The CDR3 nucleotides read TGTGCCAGTAGTAGTTGGACGGCAAACTATGGCTACACCTTC. The full variable domain, its missing parts supplied by reference TRBV19 and TRBJ1-2, is DGGITQSPKYLFRKEGQNVTLSCEQNLNHDAMYWYRQDPGQGLRLIYYSQIVNDFQKGDIAEGYSVSREKKESFPLTVTSAQKNPTAFYLCASSSWTANYGYTFGSGTRLTVV.

The chain is built from TRBV28 and TRBJ2-7, with TRBD2 matching 7 bases. Germline assignment: CDR1 MDHEN and CDR2 SYDVKM. This CDR3 comprises 15 residues. The V gene end was trimmed by 7 bases and the J gene end by 5 bases; junction bases not matched to a gene: 14. The DNA for the CDR3 is TGTGCCAGCACCCCGGGGAGGGACCTTCGGGACGAGCAGTACTTC. Translated, it gives CASTPGRDLRDEQYF.

The CDR3 sequence is CASSILFGGMNTEAFF. The DNA for the CDR3 is TGTGCCAGTAGTATCTTGTTTGGGGGCATGAACACTGAAGCTTTCTTT. The V gene is TRBV19, the J gene TRBJ1-1; possible D gene TRBD1, 6 bases. Germline V gene lookup returns CDR1 LNHDA and CDR2 SQIVND (reference sequence). Trimming cost V 3 bases and J 0 bases, with 14 bases left between them. The CDR3 sequence is 16 residues long.